This T cell receptor (beta chain) emerged from a study of blood T cell repertoires in COVID-19. TCRdb keeps only in-frame clones here, not all; method: immunoSEQ multiplex PCR. The sample contains approximately 260,000 clones, around 88% of which appear only once. In terms of age and location, participants ranged from roughly 18 to 90 years and lived in about 25 US areas. The study assigned cohorts using participant-reported clinical history. The CDR3 loop spans 14 amino acids. The germline V gene has CDR1 LGHDT and CDR2 YNNKEL (reference sequence). V shed 3 bases and J shed 7 bases, with 13 bases lying between them.

This receptor was obtained from a woman aged 40 to 50 with acute COVID-19. Sequenced sample: PBMCs or T cells enriched from blood (not recorded which). The chain is built from TRBV3-1 (or the pseudogene TRBV3-2) and TRBJ2-1, with D perhaps matching TRBD1 (5 bases). The CDR3 reads CASSQARVSNEQFF. The DNA for the CDR3 is TGTGCCAGCAGCCAGGCCAGGGTTTCGAATGAGCAGTTCTTC.